A single sample is the source of the 27 T cell receptor beta chains below, sequenced in a study of T cell responses to AZD1222 COVID-19 vaccine. TCRdb's copy holds only in-frame clones and misses some; the assay was immunoSEQ multiplex PCR. Among roughly 72,000 clones listed, approximately 89% were seen once. Sequences were derived from peripheral blood, sampled 28 days after the second dose of the MenACWY control vaccine. The source is an adult who received the MenACWY meningococcal vaccine as a control.

This clone is a singleton in its sample. The rearrangement links TRBV6-5 to TRBJ1-2; D is unresolved. This CDR3 spans 12 amino acids. Trimming pared 8 bases from V and 7 bases from J, leaving 14 bases between. Germline CDR1 MNHEY, CDR2 SVGAGI. CDR3 loop: CASRFGGGGYTF. CDR3 DNA: TGTGCCAGCCGCTTCGGTGGCGGTGGCTACACCTTC.

The table lists this clone with a count of one. The chain is built from TRBV7-9 and TRBJ2-7; D possibly uses TRBD1 or TRBD2 (5 bases each). The CDR3 length is 12 residues. Trimming removed 4 bases from V and 6 bases from J, with 10 bases in between. Germline CDR1 SEHNR, CDR2 FQNEAQ (reference sequence). Written as DNA, the CDR3 is TGTGCCAGCAGCTGGGGGAATGGCGAGCAGTACTTC. It specifies CASSWGNGEQYF.

This chain uses TRBV15 with TRBJ2-1; D could derive from TRBD1 or TRBD2 (6 bases each). This CDR3 comprises 14 residues. The V end lost 2 bases, the J end lost 8 bases, and 13 bases lay between the germline ends. From germline, CDR1 is LNHNV and CDR2 YYDKDF (reference sequence). As DNA, the CDR3 is TGTGCCACCAGCAGAACGACCGGGGGCGATGAGCAGTTCTTC. Translation gives CATSRTTGGDEQFF.

The genes are TRBV27 and TRBJ2-1, with D possibly TRBD2 on 6 matching bases. CDR3 length: 17 amino acids. Deletions cut 1 base from V and 7 bases from J, with 20 bases between. Looked up from germline, CDR1 is MNHEY and CDR2 is SMNVEV (reference sequence). As DNA, the CDR3 is TGTGCCAGCAGTTTATATGAAGGAGCGGGCCGTCGAAATGAGCAGTTCTTC. This sequence encodes CASSLYEGAGRRNEQFF.

V usage is TRBV5-4 and J usage is TRBJ1-6; TRBD1 matches at 7 bases. CDR1 and CDR2 from the germline V gene are SGHNT and YYREEE (reference sequence). This CDR3 has 14 amino acids. The junction had 7 bases not matched to a gene; V was cut back by 3 bases and J by 10 bases. The CDR3 reads CASSSTGLKSPLHF. CDR3 nucleotide sequence: TGTGCCAGCAGCTCGACAGGGCTAAAGTCACCCCTCCACTTT.

V and J are TRBV6-4 and TRBJ2-3, with D unresolved. Germline CDR1 reads MRHNA; CDR2 reads SNTAGT. Deletions cut 4 bases from V and 4 bases from J, with 12 bases between. The CDR3 runs 14 residues. CDR3 region: CASSVNSYPDTQYF. The CDR3 DNA sequence: TGTGCCAGCAGTGTTAATAGCTACCCAGATACGCAGTATTTT.

This rearrangement joins TRBV7-9 to TRBJ2-7; TRBD2 aligns across 8 bases. CDR1 SEHNR and CDR2 FQNEAQ come from the germline V gene (reference sequence). With V trimmed by 7 bases and J by 3 bases, 14 bases remained unmatched. The CDR3 covers 16 residues. CDR3 bases: TGTGCCAGCACCCTATGGGCGGGGGGCTCTCTCTACGAGCAGTACTTC. It specifies CASTLWAGGSLYEQYF.

The CDR3 nucleotides are TGTGCCAGAAGCTTGAGAGGGAAACCCTACGAGCAGTACTTC. It codes for CARSLRGKPYEQYF. The genes are TRBV5-3 and TRBJ2-7; D is perhaps TRBD2 (5 bases). TRBV5-3 is treated as an ORF (open reading frame) with a function not yet certain. Trimming removed 1 base from V and 2 bases from J, with 10 bases in between. This CDR3 has 14 amino acids.

The chain links TRBV6-6 to TRBJ1-4; D unresolved. This CDR3 is 15 amino acids long. CDR1 is MNHNY and CDR2 is SVGAGI in the germline V gene (reference sequence). Trimming took 5 bases from V and 8 from J, leaving 18 bases between them. DNA of the CDR3: TGTGCCAGCAGTACTGGGAGGTCAGCAGTAGAAAAACTGTTTTTT. Translation gives CASSTGRSAVEKLFF.

The V call is TRBV27, the J call TRBJ1-4, with D tentatively TRBD1 (5 bases). The CDR3 runs to 14 residues. Germline-derived CDR1 and CDR2 are MNHEY and SMNVEV (reference sequence). V lost 2 bases and J lost 7, with 11 bases in between. This CDR3 is CASSLKGRGEKLFF. The CDR3 nucleotides are TGTGCCAGCAGTTTAAAAGGGAGGGGTGAAAAACTGTTTTTT.

The V and J genes are TRBV9 and TRBJ1-1; TRBD1 might be the D (6 bases). CDR1 is SGDLS, CDR2 YYNGEE, per germline. This CDR3 spans 13 amino acids. The V end was cut by 4 bases, the J end by 4 bases, with 11 bases between. The CDR3 coding sequence is TGTGCCAGCAGCCCCCAAGGGGGCACTGAAGCTTTCTTT. Its protein product is CASSPQGGTEAFF.

This rearrangement joins TRBV6-5 to TRBJ1-2, with 9 bases that match TRBD1. Trimming cost V 6 bases and J 7 bases; bases outside gene matches: 12. CDR3 length: 15 amino acids. Germline CDR1 MNHEY, CDR2 SVGAGI. The CDR3 DNA follows: TGTGCCAGCAGCGCCGAGGGACAGGGTATCGGTGGCTACACCTTC. This encodes CASSAEGQGIGGYTF.

The V call is TRBV5-1, the J call TRBJ1-5, with a weak D call TRBD1 (5 bases). The V end lost 3 bases, the J end lost 0 bases, and 10 bases lay between the germline ends. The germline gives CDR1 SGHRS, CDR2 YFSETQ. The CDR3 consists of 15 residues. The CDR3 sequence: CASSSGLNSNQPQHF. The CDR3 DNA sequence: TGCGCCAGCAGCTCGGGACTGAATAGCAATCAGCCCCAGCATTTT.

V and J are TRBV23-1 and TRBJ2-5, with D possibly being TRBD1 (5 bases). TRBV23-1 is an ORF; its function is uncertain. This CDR3 comprises 16 residues. The ends were cut back, 0 bases at V and 6 bases at J, with 17 bases in the middle. CDR3 nucleotide sequence: TGCGCCAGCAGTCAATCGAGGACGTTCAAGGGGAAGACCCAGTACTTC. It specifies CASSQSRTFKGKTQYF.

This chain links TRBV11-2 with TRBJ1-2; D is perhaps TRBD1 (5 bases). The length of the CDR3 is 16 residues. Germline V gene sequence: CDR1 SGHAT, CDR2 FQNNGV. The V and J ends lost 0 bases and 0 bases respectively, with 11 bases between them. The CDR3 loop is CASSLDPWGTNYGYTF. DNA for the CDR3: TGTGCCAGCAGCTTAGATCCCTGGGGCACTAACTATGGCTACACCTTC.

This clone was found a few times. V is TRBV12-5 and J is TRBJ2-7; D uncertain. This CDR3 comprises 11 residues. The germline V gene encodes CDR1 LGHNT and CDR2 FRNRAP. With 1 base removed from V and 3 bases from J, the gap between germline ends came to 1 base. The CDR3 is CASGLGYEQYF. For the CDR3, the DNA is TGTGCTAGTGGTTTGGGCTACGAGCAGTACTTC.

J is TRBJ2-1 and V is TRBV20-1, with no clear D. The CDR3 covers 11 residues. Germline V lookup: CDR1 DFQATT, CDR2 SNEGSKA (reference sequence). Trimming removed 1 base at V and 9 bases at J, with 7 bases between. The CDR3 region has the DNA TGCAGTGCTAGAGTCGACTCTGAGCAGTTCTTC. It yields the protein CSARVDSEQFF.

This chain uses TRBV5-1 with TRBJ1-2; 8 nucleotides match TRBD1. Germline lookup yields CDR1 SGHRS and CDR2 YFSETQ. The CDR3 contains 14 residues. The V and J ends lost 0 bases and 8 bases, in that order; junction bases with no gene match: 6. The CDR3, as DNA: TGCGCCAGCAGCTTGGACCAGACAGGGGTAGGCTACACCTTC. Protein sequence: CASSLDQTGVGYTF.

The gene calls are TRBV6-5 and TRBJ2-6; no clear D gene. The V end lost 0 bases, the J end lost 4 bases, and 10 bases lay between the germline ends. Germline V gene sequence: CDR1 MNHEY, CDR2 SVGAGI. The CDR3 sequence is 16 residues long. The CDR3 nucleotides are TGTGCCAGCAGTTACTCCTGGGTCCGGGGGGCCAACGTCCTGACTTTC. Protein sequence: CASSYSWVRGANVLTF.

The chain uses TRBV4-1 and TRBJ2-1, with 10 bases identical to TRBD2. V lost 0 bases to trimming and J lost 0 bases; unmatched junction nucleotides: 11. CDR1 is MGHRA, CDR2 YSYEKL, per germline. This CDR3 has 20 residues. The DNA for the CDR3 is TGCGCCAGCAGCCAAGATTCTGTCAGCGGGGGGGCGAGCTCCTACAATGAGCAGTTCTTC. It codes for CASSQDSVSGGASSYNEQFF.

Written as DNA, the CDR3 is TGTGCCAGCAGCCAAAGTTGGGGAAACCAGCCCCAGCATTTT. Its protein product is CASSQSWGNQPQHF. The genes are TRBV7-8 and TRBJ1-5; no definite D call. V was trimmed by 5 bases and J by 7 bases, leaving 15 bases between them. The germline V gene has CDR1 SGHVS and CDR2 FQNEAQ. The CDR3 loop spans 14 amino acids.

The rearrangement uses TRBV6-4 and TRBJ2-3, with no clear D. This CDR3 contains 17 residues. Looked up from germline, CDR1 is MRHNA and CDR2 is SNTAGT. V was trimmed by 0 bases and J by 6 bases, leaving 19 bases between them. CDR3 nucleotide sequence: TGTGCCAGCAGTGACTCGACTGGGCGATGGGGTGGGGATACGCAGTATTTT. Protein sequence: CASSDSTGRWGGDTQYF.

This clone was counted a few times. The chain joins TRBV4-3 to TRBJ1-2; 8 bases fit TRBD1. V dropped 0 bases and J dropped 9; count of bases not matched to a gene: 9. The CDR3 spans 15 residues. Germline values: CDR1 LGHNA, CDR2 YSLEER. The CDR3 DNA reads TGCGCCAGCAGCCAAGACGGGACAGGAGGGATGAGCTACACCTTC. It encodes CASSQDGTGGMSYTF.

The V gene is TRBV30, the J gene TRBJ2-2, with D possibly called TRBD1 or TRBD2 (5 bases each). Germline V gene sequence: CDR1 GTSNPN, CDR2 SVGIG (reference sequence). The CDR3 runs 15 residues. CDR3 DNA sequence: TGTGCTTCCGCCGGGACCCCCGATAACACCGGGGAGCTGTTTTTT. The encoded protein is CASAGTPDNTGELFF.

This chain connects TRBV9 to TRBJ2-6, with a weak D call TRBD2 (5 bases). Germline V gives CDR1 SGDLS, CDR2 YYNGEE. This CDR3 region has 17 residues. V was shortened by 0 bases and J by 0 bases, with 10 bases between the two germline ends. CDR3 bases: TGTGCCAGCAGCGTAGGTGCGGGTAACTCTGGGGCCAACGTCCTGACTTTC. Amino acids: CASSVGAGNSGANVLTF.

The chain joins TRBV11-2 to TRBJ2-3; 15 bases map to TRBD2. V shed 4 bases and J 5 bases; nucleotides not matched to a gene: 4. Germline values: CDR1 SGHAT, CDR2 FQNNGV. This CDR3 spans 16 amino acids. CDR3 residues: CASSYGTSGGQDTQYF. As DNA, the CDR3 is TGTGCCAGCAGCTACGGGACTAGCGGGGGGCAAGATACGCAGTATTTT. Full variable domain (missing parts from reference TRBV11-2 and TRBJ2-3): EAGVAQSPRYKIIEKRQSVAFWCNPISGHATLYWYQQILGQGPKLLIQFQNNGVVDDSQLPKDRFSAERLKGVDSTLKIQPAKLEDSAVYLCASSYGTSGGQDTQYFGPGTRLTVL.

V usage is TRBV5-8 and J usage is TRBJ1-1, with D uncertain. V was trimmed by 0 bases and J by 4 bases, leaving 10 bases between them. This CDR3 spans 14 amino acids. CDR1 is SGHTS, CDR2 YDEGEE, per germline. The CDR3 is CASSLVTGVTEAFF. The CDR3 DNA is TGTGCCAGCAGCTTGGTTACCGGGGTCACTGAAGCTTTCTTT.